This is a list of T cell receptor beta chains from one sample in a study of technical replicates of blood from a few donors. The assay was immunoSEQ multiplex PCR, and TCRdb's table has in-frame clones only and misses some. This table has tens of thousands of clones, approximately 95% appearing once. Source material: T cells isolated from PBMCs. The source is a human donor in good health. Each CDR3 is given with its conserved first and last residue. A D gene is named only where the DNA matches it firmly. Clone sizes are given selectively: once, few, many, or a class where the clone is expanded.

J gene	V gene	clone size	D gene	CDR3 DNA	CDR3 protein
TRBJ1-3	TRBV28	once	TRBD1	TGTGCCAGCAGTTTGCGACTGACAGGGCTCTCTGGAAACACCATATATTTT	CASSLRLTGLSGNTIYF
TRBJ2-3	TRBV27	.	.	TGTGCCAGCAGTTTATCGAGGGGCAGGGGACAAGGTACGCAGTATTTT	CASSLSRGRGQGTQYF
TRBJ1-2	TRBV19	.	TRBD1	TGTGCCAGTAGTATACGTGGACAGGGCATAAATGGCTACACCTTC	CASSIRGQGINGYTF
TRBJ1-2	TRBV11-3	medium-sized	.	TGTGCCAGCAGCTTAGAGGGCCGGTCTGGAAGCTATGGCTACACCTTC	CASSLEGRSGSYGYTF
TRBJ1-2	TRBV6-5	.	TRBD1	TGTGCCAGCAGAGCTGGACAGGGGGCGTATGGCTACACCTTC	CASRAGQGAYGYTF
TRBJ2-5	TRBV6-6	once	.	TGTGCCAGCAGTTACGGCTTAACCAAAGAGACCCAGTACTTC	CASSYGLTKETQYF
TRBJ1-5	TRBV19	once	TRBD1	TGTGCCAGTAGTCCGGACAGGAATCAGCCCCAGCATTTT	CASSPDRNQPQHF
TRBJ1-3	TRBV30	.	.	TGTGCCTGGAGTGTACTTCGAAACACCATATATTTT	CAWSVLRNTIYF
TRBJ1-1	TRBV6-5	.	.	TGTGCCAGCAGTTTTCGCGGGAACACTGAAGCTTTCTTT	CASSFRGNTEAFF
TRBJ2-4	TRBV10-2	.	.	TGCGCCAGCAGTGAGGACAGAATTGTTGCCAAAAACATTCAGTACTTC	CASSEDRIVAKNIQYF
TRBJ2-7	TRBV28	.	.	TGTGCCAGCAGTACACACCGCGGGTCTTTACACCCCGAGCAGTACTTC	CASSTHRGSLHPEQYF
TRBJ1-1	TRBV11-1	.	TRBD1	TGTGCCAGCAGCTTTACCGGGACAGGGCAGACTGAAGCTTTCTTT	CASSFTGTGQTEAFF
TRBJ2-5	TRBV5-6	.	.	TGTGCCAGCAGCTTGGACAGAGCCTACCAAGAGACCCAGTACTTC	CASSLDRAYQETQYF
TRBJ2-7	TRBV28	.	.	TGTGCCAGCAGTTTATTCGCGGGATCGGGTGAGCAGTACTTC	CASSLFAGSGEQYF
TRBJ1-2	TRBV30	.	.	TGTGCCTGGAGGGCTTGGGACAATGTCTTTTCATATGGCTACACCTTC	CAWRAWDNVFSYGYTF
TRBJ2-7	TRBV9	once	TRBD1	TGTGCCAGCAGCGTGTCCGGGACAGGGTCCTACGAGCAGTACTTC	CASSVSGTGSYEQYF
TRBJ2-3	TRBV5-1	.	.	TGCGCCAGCAGCCGACAAGGGGGATACACAGATACGCAGTATTTT	CASSRQGGYTDTQYF
TRBJ1-1	TRBV19	few	.	TGTGCCAGTAGTCCAAAGCGCGGCAGTCAGATGAACACTGAAGCTTTCTTT	CASSPKRGSQMNTEAFF
TRBJ2-3	TRBV7-7	.	TRBD1	TGTGCTAGCAGCCCCGGGACAGGGGATACGCAGTATTTT	CASSPGTGDTQYF
TRBJ2-1	TRBV25-1	.	TRBD1	TGTGCCAGCAGTGGGAAGGGGACAGGTGCCCCTCTGTACAATGAGCAGTTCTTC	CASSGKGTGAPLYNEQFF
TRBJ1-2	TRBV27	.	TRBD1	TGTGCCAGCAGTCTCGGACAGGGAGACGGCTACACCTTC	CASSLGQGDGYTF
TRBJ1-1	TRBV28	.	.	TGTGCCAGCAGTTTAGGATACAGAATGAACACTGAAGCTTTCTTT	CASSLGYRMNTEAFF
TRBJ2-5	TRBV7-9	.	.	TGTGCCAGCAGCTTAACCTCATCCGCAGGGAGGGAGACCCAGTACTTC	CASSLTSSAGRETQYF
TRBJ1-3	TRBV15	once	.	TGTGCCACCAGCAGAGGACAGAGCTCTGGAAACACCATATATTTT	CATSRGQSSGNTIYF
TRBJ2-3	TRBV10-3	.	.	TGTGCCATCGCTTCGGCGGGGAAAGATACGCAGTATTTT	CAIASAGKDTQYF
TRBJ2-7	TRBV28	.	.	TGTGCCAGCAGGAGAGGGGGGGCGGTAGGCGAGCAGTACTTC	CASRRGGAVGEQYF
TRBJ1-3	TRBV6-5	.	.	TGTGCCAGCAGTTACGACAGAAGCTCTGGAAACACCATATATTTT	CASSYDRSSGNTIYF
TRBJ1-2	TRBV19	.	TRBD1	TGTGCCAGTAGTATAAGGTTCGGACAGGCTGGCTACACCTTC	CASSIRFGQAGYTF
TRBJ1-1	TRBV14	.	.	TGTGCCAGCAGCGTAGGCAGGGGCACTGAAGCTTTCTTT	CASSVGRGTEAFF
TRBJ1-5	TRBV19	.	.	TGTGCCACCTCGGGTGGGAGTCAGCCCCAGCATTTT	CATSGGSQPQHF
TRBJ2-1	TRBV10-3	.	.	TGTGCCATCAGTGAGCAGCTCGGGGGTTACAATGAGCAGTTCTTC	CAISEQLGGYNEQFF
TRBJ1-1	TRBV27	.	.	TGTGCCAGCAGTTCGCGGACAGTCATGAACACTGAAGCTTTCTTT	CASSSRTVMNTEAFF
TRBJ2-1	TRBV9	.	TRBD2	TGTGCCAGCAGCGTAGAGGGACTAGCGGTCAATGAGCAGTTCTTC	CASSVEGLAVNEQFF
TRBJ2-5	TRBV4-1	.	.	TGCGCCAGCAGCCAACAGGGGGGCTGGGAGGAGACCCAGTACTTC	CASSQQGGWEETQYF
TRBJ2-7	TRBV12-5	.	.	TGTGCTAGTGGTTTGCCACAGGGTTACGCACTCTACGAGCAGTACTTC	CASGLPQGYALYEQYF
TRBJ1-5	TRBV19	.	TRBD1	TGTGCCAGTAGTACCCTCGACAGGGAGAGCGAGCCCCAGCATTTT	CASSTLDRESEPQHF
TRBJ2-1	TRBV9	.	.	TGTGCCAGCAGCGTATCTGGCGGGAAATTGAATGAGCAGTTCTTC	CASSVSGGKLNEQFF
TRBJ2-7	TRBV6-6	.	TRBD2	TGTGCCAGCAGTTACGGGTGGTCTAGGACGGGAGGGGAGCAGTACTTC	CASSYGWSRTGGEQYF
TRBJ1-2	TRBV6-6	.	.	TGTGCCAGCAGCCGGGGACTTCAGAAGGGCTACACCTTC	CASSRGLQKGYTF
TRBJ2-4	TRBV11-2	.	.	TGTGCCAGCAGCTCATACTTGGGGGACATTCTAGCCAAAAACATTCAGTACTTC	CASSSYLGDILAKNIQYF
TRBJ1-5	TRBV10-3	.	.	TGTGCCATCAGTGATCGCGCCGCTGGCAATCAGCCCCAGCATTTT	CAISDRAAGNQPQHF
TRBJ2-1	TRBV9	few	TRBD2	TGTGCCAGCAGCGTAAAGCCGGGACTAGCGGAGCAGTTCTTC	CASSVKPGLAEQFF
TRBJ1-2	TRBV4-2	.	.	TGTGCCAGCAGCCAAGCCGGGACACTTAATACTAACTATGGCTACACCTTC	CASSQAGTLNTNYGYTF
TRBJ2-7	TRBV10-2	.	TRBD2	TGCGCCAGCACTGTCAGTAGCGGGGTTGACGAGCAGTACTTC	CASTVSSGVDEQYF
TRBJ2-7	TRBV10-3	.	TRBD1	TGTGCCATCAGTGAGGGACAGGGCTCCTACGAGCAGTACTTC	CAISEGQGSYEQYF
TRBJ1-2	TRBV19	.	.	TGTGCCAGTAGTCCGGAGTCGACTCTAGTCAAACCTTCCTATGGCTACACCTTC	CASSPESTLVKPSYGYTF
TRBJ1-4	TRBV5-1	.	TRBD1	TGCGCTAGCAGGGGGACAGGGGAGGCTGGAAAGGAAAAACTGTTTTTT	CASRGTGEAGKEKLFF
TRBJ2-1	TRBV18	few	.	TGTGCCAGCTCACCACCGGTCTACGAGCAGTTCTTC	CASSPPVYEQFF